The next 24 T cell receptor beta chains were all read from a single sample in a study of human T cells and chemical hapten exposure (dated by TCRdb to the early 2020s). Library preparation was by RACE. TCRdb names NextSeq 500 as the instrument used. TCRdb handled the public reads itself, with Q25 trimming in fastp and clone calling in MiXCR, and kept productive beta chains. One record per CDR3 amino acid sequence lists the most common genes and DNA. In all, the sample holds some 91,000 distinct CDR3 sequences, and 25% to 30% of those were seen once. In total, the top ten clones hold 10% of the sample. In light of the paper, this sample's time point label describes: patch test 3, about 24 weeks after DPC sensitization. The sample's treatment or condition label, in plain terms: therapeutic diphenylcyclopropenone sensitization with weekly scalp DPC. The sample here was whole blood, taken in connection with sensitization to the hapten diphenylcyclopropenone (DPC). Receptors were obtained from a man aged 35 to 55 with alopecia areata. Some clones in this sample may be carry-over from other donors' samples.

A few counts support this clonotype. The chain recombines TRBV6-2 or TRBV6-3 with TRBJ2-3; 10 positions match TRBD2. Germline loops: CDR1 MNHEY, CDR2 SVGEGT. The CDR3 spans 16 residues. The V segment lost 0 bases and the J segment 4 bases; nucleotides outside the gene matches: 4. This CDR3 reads CASSYSLAGESDTQYF. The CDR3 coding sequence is TGTGCCAGCAGTTACTCGCTAGCGGGAGAATCAGATACGCAGTATTTT.

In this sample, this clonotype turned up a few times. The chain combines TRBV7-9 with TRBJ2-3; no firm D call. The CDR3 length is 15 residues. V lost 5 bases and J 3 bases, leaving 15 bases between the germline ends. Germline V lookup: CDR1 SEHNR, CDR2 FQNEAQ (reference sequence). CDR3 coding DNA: TGTGCCAGCAGCCTCCCTCTGCCAGCGACAGATACGCAGTATTTT. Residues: CASSLPLPATDTQYF.

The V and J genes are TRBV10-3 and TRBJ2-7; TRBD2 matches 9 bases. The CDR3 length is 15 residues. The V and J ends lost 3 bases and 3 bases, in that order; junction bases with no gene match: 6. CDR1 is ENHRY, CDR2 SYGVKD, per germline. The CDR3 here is CAISEELAGFYEQYF. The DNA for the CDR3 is TGTGCCATCAGTGAAGAACTAGCGGGTTTCTACGAGCAGTACTTC.

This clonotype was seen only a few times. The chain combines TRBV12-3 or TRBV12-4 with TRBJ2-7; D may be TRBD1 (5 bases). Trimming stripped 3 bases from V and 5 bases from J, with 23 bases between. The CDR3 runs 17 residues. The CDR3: CASSFSSWGFQKHEQYF. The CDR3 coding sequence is TGTGCCAGCAGTTTTTCCTCTTGGGGCTTCCAAAAGCACGAGCAGTACTTC.

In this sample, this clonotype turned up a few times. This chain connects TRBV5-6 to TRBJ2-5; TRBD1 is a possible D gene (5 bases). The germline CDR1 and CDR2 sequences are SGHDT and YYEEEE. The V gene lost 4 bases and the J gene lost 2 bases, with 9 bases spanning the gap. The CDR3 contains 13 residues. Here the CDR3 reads CASSPTEQETQYF. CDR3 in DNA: TGTGCCAGCAGCCCGACAGAACAAGAGACCCAGTACTTC. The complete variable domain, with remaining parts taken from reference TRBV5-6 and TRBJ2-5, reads DAGVTQSPTHLIKTRGQQVTLRCSPKSGHDTVSWYQQALGQGPQFIFQYYEEEERQRGNFPDRFSGHQFPNYSSELNVNALLLGDSALYLCASSPTEQETQYFGPGTRLLVL.

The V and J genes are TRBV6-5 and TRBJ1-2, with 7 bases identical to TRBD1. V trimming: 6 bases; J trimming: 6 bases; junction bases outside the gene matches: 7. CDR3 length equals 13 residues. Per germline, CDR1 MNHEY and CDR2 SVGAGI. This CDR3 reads CASSVGQRDGYTF. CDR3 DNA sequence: TGTGCCAGCAGCGTGGGACAGCGTGATGGCTACACCTTC.

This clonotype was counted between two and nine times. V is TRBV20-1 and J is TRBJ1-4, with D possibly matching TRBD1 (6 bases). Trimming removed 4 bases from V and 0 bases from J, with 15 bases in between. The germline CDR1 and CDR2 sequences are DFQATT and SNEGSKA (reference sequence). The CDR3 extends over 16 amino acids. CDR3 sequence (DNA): TGCAGTGCTATCGAGGGGGGGGACCCAACTAATGAAAAACTGTTTTTT. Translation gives CSAIEGGDPTNEKLFF.

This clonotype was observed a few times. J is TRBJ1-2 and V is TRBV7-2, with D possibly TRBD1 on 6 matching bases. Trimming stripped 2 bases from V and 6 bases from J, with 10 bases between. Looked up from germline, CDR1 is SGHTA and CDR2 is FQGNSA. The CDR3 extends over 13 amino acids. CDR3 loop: CASSLRTVDGYTF. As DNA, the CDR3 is TGTGCCAGCAGCTTAAGGACAGTAGATGGCTACACCTTC.

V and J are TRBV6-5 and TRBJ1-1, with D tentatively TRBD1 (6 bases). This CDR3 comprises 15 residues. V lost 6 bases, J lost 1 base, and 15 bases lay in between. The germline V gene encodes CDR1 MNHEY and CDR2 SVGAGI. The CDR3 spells CASRTSQGSNTEAFF. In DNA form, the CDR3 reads TGTGCCAGCAGGACTTCACAGGGATCGAACACTGAAGCTTTCTTT.

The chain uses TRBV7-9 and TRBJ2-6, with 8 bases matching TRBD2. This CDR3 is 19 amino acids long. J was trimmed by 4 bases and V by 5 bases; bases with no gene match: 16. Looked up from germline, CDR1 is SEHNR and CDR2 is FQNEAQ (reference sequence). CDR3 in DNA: TGTGCCAGCAGCGCGCAGAATTCACGAGCGGGAGCCGGGGCCAACGTCCTGACTTTC. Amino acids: CASSAQNSRAGAGANVLTF.

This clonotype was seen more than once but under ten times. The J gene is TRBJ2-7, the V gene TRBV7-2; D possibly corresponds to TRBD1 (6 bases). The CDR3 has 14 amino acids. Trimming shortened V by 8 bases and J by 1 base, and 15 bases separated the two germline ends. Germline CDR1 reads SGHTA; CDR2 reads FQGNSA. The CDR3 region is CASGQRGISYEQYF. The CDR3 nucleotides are TGTGCCAGCGGCCAAAGGGGGATATCCTACGAGCAGTACTTC.

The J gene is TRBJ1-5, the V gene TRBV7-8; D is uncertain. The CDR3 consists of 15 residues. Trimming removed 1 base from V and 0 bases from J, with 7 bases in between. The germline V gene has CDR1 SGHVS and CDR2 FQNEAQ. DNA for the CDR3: TGTGCCAGCAGCTTAGAGGTGTATAGCAATCAGCCCCAGCATTTT. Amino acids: CASSLEVYSNQPQHF.

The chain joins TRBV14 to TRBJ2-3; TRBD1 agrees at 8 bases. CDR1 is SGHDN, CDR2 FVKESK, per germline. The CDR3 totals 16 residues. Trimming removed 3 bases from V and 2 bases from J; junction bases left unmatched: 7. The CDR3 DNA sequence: TGTGCCAGCAGCCAGTACGGACAGGGAAACACAGATACGCAGTATTTT. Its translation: CASSQYGQGNTDTQYF.

The CDR3 sequence: CSASLPDRNYGYTF. CDR3 bases: TGCAGTGCTAGCCTTCCCGACAGAAACTATGGCTACACCTTC. J is TRBJ1-2 and V is TRBV20-1; weak D call: TRBD1 (5 bases). The CDR3 is 14 residues long. Germline V gene data show CDR1 as DFQATT and CDR2 as SNEGSKA (reference sequence). The V end lost 3 bases, the J end lost 2 bases, and 13 bases lay between the germline ends.

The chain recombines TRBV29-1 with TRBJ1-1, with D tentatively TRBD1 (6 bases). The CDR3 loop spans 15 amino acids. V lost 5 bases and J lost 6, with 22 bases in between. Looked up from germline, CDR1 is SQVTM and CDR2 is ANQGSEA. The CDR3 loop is CSVREGGPTWAEAFF. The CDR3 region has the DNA TGCAGCGTTAGAGAAGGGGGGCCAACGTGGGCTGAAGCTTTCTTT.

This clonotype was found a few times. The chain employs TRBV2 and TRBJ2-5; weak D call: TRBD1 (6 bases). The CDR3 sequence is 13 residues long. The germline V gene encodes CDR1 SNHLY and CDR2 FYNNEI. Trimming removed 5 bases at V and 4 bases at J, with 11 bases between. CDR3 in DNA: TGTGCCAGCAGTCAAGGGACACGAGAGACCCAGTACTTC. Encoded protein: CASSQGTRETQYF.

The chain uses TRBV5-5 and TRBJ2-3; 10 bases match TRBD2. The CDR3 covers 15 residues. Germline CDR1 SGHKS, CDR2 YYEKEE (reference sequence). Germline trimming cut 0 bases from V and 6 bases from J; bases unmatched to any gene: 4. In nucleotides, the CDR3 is TGTGCCAGCAGCTTGGCCGCGACTAGCGGGGATACGCAGTATTTT. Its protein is CASSLAATSGDTQYF.

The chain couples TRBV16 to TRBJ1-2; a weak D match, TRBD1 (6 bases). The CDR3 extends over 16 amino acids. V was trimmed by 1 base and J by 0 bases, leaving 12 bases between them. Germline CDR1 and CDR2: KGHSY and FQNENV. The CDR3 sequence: CASSQFQGPSNYGYTF. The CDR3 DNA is TGTGCCAGCAGCCAATTCCAGGGGCCTTCTAACTATGGCTACACCTTC.

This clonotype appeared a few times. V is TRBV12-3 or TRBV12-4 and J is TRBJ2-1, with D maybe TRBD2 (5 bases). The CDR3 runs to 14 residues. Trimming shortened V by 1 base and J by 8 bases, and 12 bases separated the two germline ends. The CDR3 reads CASSLVRGGDEQFF. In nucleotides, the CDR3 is TGTGCCAGCAGTTTAGTGAGAGGAGGCGATGAGCAGTTCTTC.

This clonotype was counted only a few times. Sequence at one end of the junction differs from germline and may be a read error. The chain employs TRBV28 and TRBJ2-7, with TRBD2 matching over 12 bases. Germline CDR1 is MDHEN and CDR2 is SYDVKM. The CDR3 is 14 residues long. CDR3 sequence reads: CASSLPGLAGWADF. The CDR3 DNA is TGTGCCAGCAGTCTCCCGGGACTAGCGGGTTGGGCCGACTTC. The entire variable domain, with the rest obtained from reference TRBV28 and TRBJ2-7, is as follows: DVKVTQSSRYLVKRTGEKVFLECVQDMDHENMFWYRQDPGLGLRLIYFSYDVKMKEKGDIPEGYSVSREKKERFSLILESASTNQTSMYLCASSLPGLAGWADFGPGTRLTVT.

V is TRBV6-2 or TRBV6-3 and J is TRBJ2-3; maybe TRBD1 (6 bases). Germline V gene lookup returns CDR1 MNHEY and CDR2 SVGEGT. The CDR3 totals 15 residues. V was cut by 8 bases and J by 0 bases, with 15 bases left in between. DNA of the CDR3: TGTGCCAGCGGACCGGGACACGTAAGCACAGATACGCAGTATTTT. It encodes CASGPGHVSTDTQYF.

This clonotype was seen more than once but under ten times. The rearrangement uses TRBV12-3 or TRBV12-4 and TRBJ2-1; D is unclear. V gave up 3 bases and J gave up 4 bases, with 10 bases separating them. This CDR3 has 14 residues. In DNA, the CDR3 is TGTGCCAGCAGTTTTAGTCGCGAGTACAATGAGCAGTTCTTC. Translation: CASSFSREYNEQFF.

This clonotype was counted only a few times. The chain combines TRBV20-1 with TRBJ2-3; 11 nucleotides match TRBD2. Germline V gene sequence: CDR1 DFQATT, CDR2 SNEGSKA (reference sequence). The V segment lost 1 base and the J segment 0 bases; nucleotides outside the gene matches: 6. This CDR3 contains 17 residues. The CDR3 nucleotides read TGCAGTGCTAGAGGCGGGACTAGCGGATATAGCACAGATACGCAGTATTTT. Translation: CSARGGTSGYSTDTQYF.

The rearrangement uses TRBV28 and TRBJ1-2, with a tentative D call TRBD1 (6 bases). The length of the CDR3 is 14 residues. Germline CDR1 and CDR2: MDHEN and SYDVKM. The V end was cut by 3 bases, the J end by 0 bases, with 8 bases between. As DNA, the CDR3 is TGTGCCAGCAGTTTGTCAGGGGCTAACTATGGCTACACCTTC. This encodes CASSLSGANYGYTF.